This paragraph reports one TCR beta chain. No cognate antigen has been identified for it. One base away there is no much larger clone; base qualities are not given. Systemically healthy Caucasian individuals from Russia, over 30 in total and aged roughly 6 to 100 years, were included as donors. Each donor gave about 10 milliliters of peripheral blood, drawn into EDTA-treated Vacutainer tubes. PBMCs were isolated by Ficoll-Paque density-gradient centrifugation, with at least 7 million obtained per sample. Total RNA, at least 6 micrograms per sample, was extracted from PBMCs with Trizol reagent. For every donor, flow cytometry on a PBMC aliquot measured the percentage of naive CD45RAhigh/CD27high T cells. The sample originates from a study of blood T cells in healthy people across ages (dated by TCRdb to between 2015 and 2016). General notes on the study: In model experiments, template switching captured roughly one uniquely barcoded TCR beta cDNA molecule for every two T cells. Using deep sequencing normalized with unique cDNA molecular identifiers, the study measured how TCR beta repertoire diversity changes with age. The donors were split into four age groups: young (average about 15 years), middle-aged (about 40), aged (approximately 59) and long-lived (approximately 80). To avoid experimental bias, donors of different ages were spread randomly across the sequencing lanes. Using the same blood draw, the study looked at two additional independent replicas of 1 million unique cDNA reads for two donors, one aged 18 to 29 and the other aged 80 or older. General study outcomes and caveats: Donor CMV infection status was unknown, potentially confounding age-related changes in expanded clonotypes. Compared with the aged group, the long-lived group had more naive CD4+ T cells, fewer expanded clones and increased TCR diversity, suggesting age selection. Observed TCR beta diversity per million T cells fell roughly linearly with age, and a significant reduction was already apparent by age roughly 40. There was a strong correlation between observed TCR beta diversity and the percentage of naive T cells measured by flow cytometry. Bulk unsorted PBMC profiling prevented conclusive comparison of naive and antigen-experienced compartments. Total diversity estimates from one million sequenced T cells were considered lower bounds and underestimates.

Receptor libraries were prepared by 5' RACE. TCRdb names Illumina HiSeq 2500 as the instrument used. A second roughly 7 to 11 cycle PCR used a sample-barcoded 5' primer and a J-beta primer mix. A template-switch 5' adaptor carrying 12 random nucleotides introduced a unique molecular identifier onto each TCR beta cDNA molecule. At least 3 million CDR3-containing paired-end reads were obtained from each sample. All of the RNA was converted into first-strand cDNA using the Mint cDNA synthesis kit, with a TRBC-specific oligonucleotide serving as the primer. All cDNA was treated with uracil-DNA glycosylase and then went through a first 18-cycle PCR with the universal primers M1SS and BC2_uni_R. Per the authors' processing: Normalization of each sample was performed by random selection of 1 million high-quality reads, each carrying a distinct molecular identifier. Instead of being binned into consensus sequences, reads that shared molecular identifiers were thrown out. MiTCR, run with a Q25 quality threshold and the strictest error-elimination algorithm, handled CDR3 identification, clonotype clustering and error correction. A nonparametric unseen species model using Euler transformation provided a lower-bound estimate of total TCR beta diversity. Starting from the raw public reads, TCRdb applied fastp trimming at Q25, assembled clones with MiXCR and retained in-frame beta chains. CDR3 protein sequences are deduplicated, and each keeps its most common genes and DNA. The V and J calls were determined by TCRdb, not by the authors. This sample comprises hundreds of thousands of distinct CDR3 sequences, roughly three fifths of them detected only once. Approximately 37% of the sample rests with the top ten.

Counted from cysteine to phenylalanine, this CDR3 has 13 amino acids. Kept here is only the CDR3 DNA, which spans 39 bases and is read in frame from base 1. V loses 5 bases at its end and J loses 2 bases; junction bases beyond the gene matches: 5. Reading the germline V gene gives CDR1 SQVTM and CDR2 ANQGSEA. The V and J genes are TRBV29-1 and TRBJ1-1; 7 bases in the junction line up with TRBD1. The receptor's source is a man in his fifties or sixties in good health. The sample was blood. The CDR3 protein is CSVIGQVNTEAFF. The DNA reads TGCAGCGTTATAGGACAGGTAAACACTGAAGCTTTCTTT. The entire variable domain, with the stretches around the CDR3 drawn from the reference TRBV29-1 and TRBJ1-1 proteins, is SAVISQKPSRDICQRGTSLTIQCQVDSQVTMMFWYRQQPGQSLTLIATANQGSEATYESGFVIDKFPISRPNLTFSTLTVSNMSPEDSSIYLCSVIGQVNTEAFFGQGTRLTVV.